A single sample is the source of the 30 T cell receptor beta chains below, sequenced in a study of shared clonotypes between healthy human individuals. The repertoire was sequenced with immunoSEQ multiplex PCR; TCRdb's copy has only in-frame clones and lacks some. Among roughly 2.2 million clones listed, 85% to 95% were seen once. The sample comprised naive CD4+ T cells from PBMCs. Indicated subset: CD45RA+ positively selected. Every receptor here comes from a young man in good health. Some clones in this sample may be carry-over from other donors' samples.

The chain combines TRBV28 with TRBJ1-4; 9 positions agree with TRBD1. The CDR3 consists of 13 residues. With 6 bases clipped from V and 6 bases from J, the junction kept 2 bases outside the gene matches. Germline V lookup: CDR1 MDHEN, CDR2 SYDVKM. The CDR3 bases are TGTGCCAGCAGCTGGGACAGGGATGAAAAACTGTTTTTT. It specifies CASSWDRDEKLFF.

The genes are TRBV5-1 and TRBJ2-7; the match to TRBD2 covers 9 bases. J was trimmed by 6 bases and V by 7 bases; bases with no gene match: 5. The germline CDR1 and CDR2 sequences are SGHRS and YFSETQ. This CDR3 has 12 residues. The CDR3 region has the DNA TGCGCCAGCGCGGGAGGGTTGGCCGAGCAGTACTTC. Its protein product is CASAGGLAEQYF. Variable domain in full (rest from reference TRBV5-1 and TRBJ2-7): KAGVTQTPRYLIKTRGQQVTLSCSPISGHRSVSWYQQTPGQGLQFLFEYFSETQRNKGNFPGRFSGRQFSNSRSEMNVSTLELGDSALYLCASAGGLAEQYFGPGTRLTVT.

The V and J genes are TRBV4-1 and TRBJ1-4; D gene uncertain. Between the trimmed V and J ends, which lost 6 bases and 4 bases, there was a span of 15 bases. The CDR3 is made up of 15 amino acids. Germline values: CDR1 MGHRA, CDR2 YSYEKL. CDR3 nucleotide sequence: TGCGCCAGCAGTTGGGTGGAGGGATTTAATGAAAAACTGTTTTTT. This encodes CASSWVEGFNEKLFF.

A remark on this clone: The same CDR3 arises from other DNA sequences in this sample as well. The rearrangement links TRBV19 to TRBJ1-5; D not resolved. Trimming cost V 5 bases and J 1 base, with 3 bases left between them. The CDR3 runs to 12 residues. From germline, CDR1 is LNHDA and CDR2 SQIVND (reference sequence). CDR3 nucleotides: TGTGCCAGTAGTCTGAGCAATCAGCCCCAGCATTTT. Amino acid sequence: CASSLSNQPQHF.

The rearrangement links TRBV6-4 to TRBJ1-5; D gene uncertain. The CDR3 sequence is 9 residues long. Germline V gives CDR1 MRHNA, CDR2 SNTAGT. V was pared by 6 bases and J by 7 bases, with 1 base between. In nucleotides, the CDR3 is TGTGCCAGCAGGCAGCCCCAGCATTTT. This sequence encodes CASRQPQHF.

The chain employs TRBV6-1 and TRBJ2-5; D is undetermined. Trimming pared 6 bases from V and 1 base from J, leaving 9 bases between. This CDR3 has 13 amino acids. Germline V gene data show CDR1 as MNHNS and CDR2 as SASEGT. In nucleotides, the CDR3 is TGTGCCAGCAGCCTAGGTCCCCAAGAGACCCAGTACTTC. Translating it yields CASSLGPQETQYF.

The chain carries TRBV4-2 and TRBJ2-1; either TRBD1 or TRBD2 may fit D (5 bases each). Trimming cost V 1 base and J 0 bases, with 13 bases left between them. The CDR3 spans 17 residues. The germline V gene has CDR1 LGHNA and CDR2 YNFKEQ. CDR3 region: CASSQAPSGSSYNEQFF. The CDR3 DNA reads TGTGCCAGCAGCCAAGCCCCTTCAGGGAGCTCCTACAATGAGCAGTTCTTC.

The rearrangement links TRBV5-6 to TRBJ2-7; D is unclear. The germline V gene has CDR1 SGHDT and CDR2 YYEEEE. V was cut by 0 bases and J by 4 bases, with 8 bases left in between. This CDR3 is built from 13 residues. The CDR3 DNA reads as TGTGCCAGCAGCTTGGCCAATCGTTACGAGCAGTACTTC. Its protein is CASSLANRYEQYF.

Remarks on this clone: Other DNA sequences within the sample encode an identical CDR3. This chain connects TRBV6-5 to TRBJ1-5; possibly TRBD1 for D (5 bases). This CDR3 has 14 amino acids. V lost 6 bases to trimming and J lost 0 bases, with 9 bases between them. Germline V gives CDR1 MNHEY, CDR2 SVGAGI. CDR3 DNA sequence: TGTGCCAGCAGGGGGGGATATAGCAATCAGCCCCAGCATTTT. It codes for CASRGGYSNQPQHF.

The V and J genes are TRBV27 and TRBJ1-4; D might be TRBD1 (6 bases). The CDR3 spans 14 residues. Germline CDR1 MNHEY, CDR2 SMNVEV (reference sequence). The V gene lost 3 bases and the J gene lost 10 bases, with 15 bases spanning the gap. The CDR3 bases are TGTGCCAGCAGTTTCGACATAGGAGGGGGAAAACTGTTTTTT. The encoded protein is CASSFDIGGGKLFF.

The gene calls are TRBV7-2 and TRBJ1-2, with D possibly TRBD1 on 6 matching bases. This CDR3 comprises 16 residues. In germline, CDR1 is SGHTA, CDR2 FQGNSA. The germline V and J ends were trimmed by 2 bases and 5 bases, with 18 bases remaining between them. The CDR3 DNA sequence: TGTGCCAGCAGCTTACAGGGACGAGGGGGAGCATATGGCTACACCTTC. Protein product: CASSLQGRGGAYGYTF.

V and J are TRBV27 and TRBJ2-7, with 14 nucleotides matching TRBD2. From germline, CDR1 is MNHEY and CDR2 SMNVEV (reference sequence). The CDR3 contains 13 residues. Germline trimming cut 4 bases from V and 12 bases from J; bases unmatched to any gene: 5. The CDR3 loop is CASSWGTSGRRYF. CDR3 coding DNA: TGTGCCAGCAGTTGGGGGACTAGCGGGAGACGGTACTTC.

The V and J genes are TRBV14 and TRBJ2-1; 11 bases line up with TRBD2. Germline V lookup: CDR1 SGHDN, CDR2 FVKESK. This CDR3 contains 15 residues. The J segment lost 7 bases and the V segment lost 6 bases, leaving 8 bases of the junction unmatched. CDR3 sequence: CASRRLAGPKNEQFF. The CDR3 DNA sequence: TGTGCCAGCAGACGACTAGCGGGACCCAAAAATGAGCAGTTCTTC.

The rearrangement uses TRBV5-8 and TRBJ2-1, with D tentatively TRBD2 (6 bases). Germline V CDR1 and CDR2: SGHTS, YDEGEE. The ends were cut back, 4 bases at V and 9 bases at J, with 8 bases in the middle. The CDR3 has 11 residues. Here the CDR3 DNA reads TGTGCCAGCAGCCACGGGAGTGAGCAGTTCTTC. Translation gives CASSHGSEQFF.

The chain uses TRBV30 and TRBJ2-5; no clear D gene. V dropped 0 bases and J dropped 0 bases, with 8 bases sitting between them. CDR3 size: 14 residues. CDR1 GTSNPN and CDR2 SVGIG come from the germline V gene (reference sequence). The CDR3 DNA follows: TGTGCCTGGAGTGTGTCGGTCCACCAAGAGACCCAGTACTTC. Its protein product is CAWSVSVHQETQYF.

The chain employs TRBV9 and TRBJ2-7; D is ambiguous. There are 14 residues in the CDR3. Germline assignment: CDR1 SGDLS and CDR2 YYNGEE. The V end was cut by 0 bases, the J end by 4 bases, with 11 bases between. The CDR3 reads CASSVGAGYYEQYF. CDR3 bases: TGTGCCAGCAGCGTAGGGGCTGGGTATTACGAGCAGTACTTC.

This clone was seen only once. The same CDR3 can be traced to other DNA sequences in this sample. CDR3 DNA: TGTGCCAGCAGCTTAGGGGCTGGGGAGCTGTTTTTT. Translated: CASSLGAGELFF. The chain carries TRBV11-3 and TRBJ2-2; D not resolved. The CDR3 runs 12 residues. Looked up from germline, CDR1 is SGHNT and CDR2 is YENEEA. Trimming removed 1 base from V and 8 bases from J, with 5 bases in between.

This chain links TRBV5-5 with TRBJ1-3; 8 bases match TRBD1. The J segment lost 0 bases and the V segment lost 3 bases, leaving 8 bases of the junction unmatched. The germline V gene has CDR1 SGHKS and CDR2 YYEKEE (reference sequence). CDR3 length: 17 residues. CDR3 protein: CASSSDRGYPSGNTIYF. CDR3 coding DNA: TGTGCCAGCAGCTCTGACAGGGGCTATCCCTCTGGAAACACCATATATTTT.

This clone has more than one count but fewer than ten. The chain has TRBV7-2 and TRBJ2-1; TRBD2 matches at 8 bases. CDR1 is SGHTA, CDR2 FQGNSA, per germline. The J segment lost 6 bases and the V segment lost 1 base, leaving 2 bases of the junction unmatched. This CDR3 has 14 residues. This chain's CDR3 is CASSLVGTSNEQFF. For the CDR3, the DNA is TGTGCCAGCAGCTTAGTCGGGACTAGCAATGAGCAGTTCTTC.

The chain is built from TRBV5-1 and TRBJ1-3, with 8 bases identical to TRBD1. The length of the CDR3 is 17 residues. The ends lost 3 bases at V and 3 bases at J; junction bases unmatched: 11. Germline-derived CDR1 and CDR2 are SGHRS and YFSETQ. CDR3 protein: CASSSGQGDPGGNTIYF. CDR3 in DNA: TGCGCCAGCAGCTCTGGACAGGGAGACCCCGGTGGAAACACCATATATTTT.

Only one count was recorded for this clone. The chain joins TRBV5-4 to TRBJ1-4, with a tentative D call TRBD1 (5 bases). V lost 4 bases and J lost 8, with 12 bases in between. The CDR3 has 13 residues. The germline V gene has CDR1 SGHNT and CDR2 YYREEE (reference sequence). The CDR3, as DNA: TGTGCCAGCAGCCCCGGGACCGCCGAAAAACTGTTTTTT. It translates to CASSPGTAEKLFF.

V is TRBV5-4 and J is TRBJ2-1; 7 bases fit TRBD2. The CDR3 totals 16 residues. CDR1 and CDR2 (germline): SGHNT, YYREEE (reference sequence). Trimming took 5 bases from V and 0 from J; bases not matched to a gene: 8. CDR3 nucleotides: TGTGCCAGCAGTGGGAGGGGCGGGAGCTCCTACAATGAGCAGTTCTTC. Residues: CASSGRGGSSYNEQFF.

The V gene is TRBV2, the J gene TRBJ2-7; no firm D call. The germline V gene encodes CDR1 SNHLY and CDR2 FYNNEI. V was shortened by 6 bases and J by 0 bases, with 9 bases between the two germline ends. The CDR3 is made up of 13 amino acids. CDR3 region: CASSEQISYEQYF. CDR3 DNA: TGTGCCAGCAGCGAACAGATCTCCTACGAGCAGTACTTC.

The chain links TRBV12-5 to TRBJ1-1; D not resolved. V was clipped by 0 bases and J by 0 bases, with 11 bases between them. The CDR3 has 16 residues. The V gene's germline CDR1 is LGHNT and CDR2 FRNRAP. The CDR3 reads CASGLVRAAMNTEAFF. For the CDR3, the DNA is TGTGCTAGTGGTTTGGTACGAGCCGCAATGAACACTGAAGCTTTCTTT.

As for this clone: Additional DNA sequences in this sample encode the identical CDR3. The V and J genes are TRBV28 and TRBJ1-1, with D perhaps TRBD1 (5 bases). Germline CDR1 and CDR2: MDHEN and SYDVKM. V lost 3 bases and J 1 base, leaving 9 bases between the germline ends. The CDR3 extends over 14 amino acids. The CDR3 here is CASSLAGGNTEAFF. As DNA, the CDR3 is TGTGCCAGCAGTTTGGCCGGGGGGAACACTGAAGCTTTCTTT. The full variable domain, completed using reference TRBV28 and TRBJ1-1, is DVKVTQSSRYLVKRTGEKVFLECVQDMDHENMFWYRQDPGLGLRLIYFSYDVKMKEKGDIPEGYSVSREKKERFSLILESASTNQTSMYLCASSLAGGNTEAFFGQGTRLTVV.

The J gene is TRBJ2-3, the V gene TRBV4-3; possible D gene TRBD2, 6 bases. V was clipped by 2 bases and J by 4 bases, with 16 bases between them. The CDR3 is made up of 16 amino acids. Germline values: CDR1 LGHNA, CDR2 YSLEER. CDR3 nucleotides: TGCGCCAGCAGCCAACCGCCTTGGGGGGAAGCAGATACGCAGTATTTT. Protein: CASSQPPWGEADTQYF.

CDR3 coding DNA: TGTGCCAGCAGTGCCGGGAGGGGGTTAGGCAATGAGCAGTTCTTC. It yields the protein CASSAGRGLGNEQFF. The chain is built from TRBV6-1 and TRBJ2-1; 8 nucleotides line up with TRBD2. V lost 4 bases, J lost 6 bases, and 8 bases stayed unmatched. The CDR3 consists of 15 residues. Germline-derived CDR1 and CDR2 are MNHNS and SASEGT.

The CDR3 DNA sequence: TGTGCCTGGAGTGTAAATCTGAGGTCAGGGGGCGGAAAACTGTTTTTT. Protein product: CAWSVNLRSGGGKLFF. The V call is TRBV30, the J call TRBJ1-4; 8 bases are a match to TRBD1. CDR1 GTSNPN and CDR2 SVGIG come from the germline V gene (reference sequence). V dropped 0 bases and J dropped 10; count of bases not matched to a gene: 13. The CDR3 is 16 amino acids.

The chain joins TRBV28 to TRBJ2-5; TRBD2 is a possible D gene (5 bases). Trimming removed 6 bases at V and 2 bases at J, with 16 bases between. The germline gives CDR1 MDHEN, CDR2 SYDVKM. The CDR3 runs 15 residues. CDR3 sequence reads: CASSTTTDGQETQYF. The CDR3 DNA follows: TGTGCCAGCAGCACGACTACAGACGGACAAGAGACCCAGTACTTC.

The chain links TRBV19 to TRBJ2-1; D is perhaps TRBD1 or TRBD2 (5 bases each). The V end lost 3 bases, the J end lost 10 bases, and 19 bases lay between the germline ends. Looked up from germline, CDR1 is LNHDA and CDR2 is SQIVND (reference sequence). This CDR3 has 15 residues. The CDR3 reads CASSIRDAHSTEQFF. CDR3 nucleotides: TGTGCCAGTAGTATCCGGGACGCGCACAGTACCGAGCAGTTCTTC. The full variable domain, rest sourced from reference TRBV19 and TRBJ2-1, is DGGITQSPKYLFRKEGQNVTLSCEQNLNHDAMYWYRQDPGQGLRLIYYSQIVNDFQKGDIAEGYSVSREKKESFPLTVTSAQKNPTAFYLCASSIRDAHSTEQFFGPGTRLTVL.